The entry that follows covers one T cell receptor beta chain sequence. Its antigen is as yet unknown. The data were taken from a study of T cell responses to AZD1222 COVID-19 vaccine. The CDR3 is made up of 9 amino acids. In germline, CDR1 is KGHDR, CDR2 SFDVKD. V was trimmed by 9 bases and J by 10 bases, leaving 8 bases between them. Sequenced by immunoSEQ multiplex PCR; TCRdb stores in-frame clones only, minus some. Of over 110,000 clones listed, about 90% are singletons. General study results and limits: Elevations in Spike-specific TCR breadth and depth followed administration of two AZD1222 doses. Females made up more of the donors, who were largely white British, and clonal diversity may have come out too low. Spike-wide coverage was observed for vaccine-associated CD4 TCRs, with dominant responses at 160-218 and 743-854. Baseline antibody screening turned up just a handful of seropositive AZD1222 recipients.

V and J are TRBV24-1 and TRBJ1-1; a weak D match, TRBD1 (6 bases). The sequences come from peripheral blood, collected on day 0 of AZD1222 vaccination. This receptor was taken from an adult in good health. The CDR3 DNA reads TGTGCCACCGAAGGGGGAGCTTTCTTT. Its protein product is CATEGGAFF.